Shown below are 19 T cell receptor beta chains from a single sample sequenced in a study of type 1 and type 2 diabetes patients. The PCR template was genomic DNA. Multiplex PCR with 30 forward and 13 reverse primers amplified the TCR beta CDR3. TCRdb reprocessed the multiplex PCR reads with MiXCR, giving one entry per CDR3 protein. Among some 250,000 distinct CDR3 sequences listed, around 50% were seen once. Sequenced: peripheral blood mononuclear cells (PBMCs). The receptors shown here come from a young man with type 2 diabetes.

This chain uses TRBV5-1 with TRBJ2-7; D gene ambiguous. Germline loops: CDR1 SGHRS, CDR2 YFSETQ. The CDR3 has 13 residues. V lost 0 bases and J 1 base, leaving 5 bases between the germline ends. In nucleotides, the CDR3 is TGCGCCAGCAGCTTGGTCAGATCCTACGAGCAGTACTTC. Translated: CASSLVRSYEQYF.

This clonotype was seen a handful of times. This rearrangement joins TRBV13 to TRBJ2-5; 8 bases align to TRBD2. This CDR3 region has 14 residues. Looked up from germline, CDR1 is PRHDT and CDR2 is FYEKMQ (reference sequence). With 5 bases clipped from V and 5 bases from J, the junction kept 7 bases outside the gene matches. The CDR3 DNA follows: TGTGCCAGCAGCCCGCGCGGGGGGCGGGAGACCCAGTACTTC. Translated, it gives CASSPRGGRETQYF.

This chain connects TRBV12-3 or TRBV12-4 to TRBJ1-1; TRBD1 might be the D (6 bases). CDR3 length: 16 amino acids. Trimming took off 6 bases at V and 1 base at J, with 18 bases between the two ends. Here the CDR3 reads CASSPLGAAENTEAFF. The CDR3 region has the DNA TGTGCCAGCAGCCCCCTGGGGGCGGCAGAGAACACTGAAGCTTTCTTT.

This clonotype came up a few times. The CDR3 is CASRQKPDTYHNEQFF. CDR3 nucleotide sequence: TGTGCCAGCAGACAAAAGCCGGACACCTATCACAATGAGCAGTTCTTC. This rearrangement joins TRBV12-3 or TRBV12-4 to TRBJ2-1; possibly TRBD1 for D (5 bases). Deletions cut 6 bases from V and 5 bases from J, with 20 bases between. There are 16 residues in the CDR3.

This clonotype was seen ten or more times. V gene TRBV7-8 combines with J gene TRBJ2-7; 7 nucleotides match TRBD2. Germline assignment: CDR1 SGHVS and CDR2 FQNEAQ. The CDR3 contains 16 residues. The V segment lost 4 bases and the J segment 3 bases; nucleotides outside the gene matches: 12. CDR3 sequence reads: CASSSISGGSIYEQYF. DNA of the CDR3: TGTGCCAGCAGCTCGATAAGTGGCGGGAGTATCTACGAGCAGTACTTC.

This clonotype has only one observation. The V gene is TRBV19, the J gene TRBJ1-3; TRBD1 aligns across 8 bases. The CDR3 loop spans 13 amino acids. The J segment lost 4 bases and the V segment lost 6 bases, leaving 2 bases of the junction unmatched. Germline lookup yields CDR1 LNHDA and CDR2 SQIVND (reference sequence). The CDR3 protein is CASRGQGGNTIYF. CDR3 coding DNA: TGTGCCAGTAGAGGACAGGGCGGAAACACCATATATTTT.

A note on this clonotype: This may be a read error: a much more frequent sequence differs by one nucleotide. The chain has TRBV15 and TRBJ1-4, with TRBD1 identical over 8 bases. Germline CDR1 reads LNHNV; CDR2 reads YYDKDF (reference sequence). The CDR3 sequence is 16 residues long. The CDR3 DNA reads TGTGCCACCGGCAGAGATCCCGGGACAGGAGGAGAAAAACTGTTTTTT. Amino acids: CATGRDPGTGGEKLFF.

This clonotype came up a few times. The CDR3 nucleotides are TGCAGCGTTGTCTACAGAAACGAGCAGTACTTC. Amino acid sequence: CSVVYRNEQYF. The rearrangement uses TRBV29-1 and TRBJ2-7; D is ambiguous. The CDR3 covers 11 residues. The germline gives CDR1 SQVTM, CDR2 ANQGSEA. V was clipped by 4 bases and J by 5 bases, with 9 bases between them.

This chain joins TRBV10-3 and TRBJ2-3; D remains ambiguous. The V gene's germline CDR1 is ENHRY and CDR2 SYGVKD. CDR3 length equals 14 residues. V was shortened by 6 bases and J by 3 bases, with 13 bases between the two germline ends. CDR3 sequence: CAIRTGGETDTQYF. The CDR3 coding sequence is TGTGCCATCAGGACTGGCGGAGAAACAGATACGCAGTATTTT.

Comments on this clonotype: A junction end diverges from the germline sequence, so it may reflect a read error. CDR3 sequence: CASSYGQFDQETLYF. For the CDR3, the DNA is TGTGCCAGCAGTTATGGTCAGTTTGACCAAGAGACCCTGTACTTC. This rearrangement joins TRBV6-2 or TRBV6-3 to TRBJ2-5; no firm D call. The CDR3 is 15 amino acids. Per germline, CDR1 MNHEY and CDR2 SVGEGT.

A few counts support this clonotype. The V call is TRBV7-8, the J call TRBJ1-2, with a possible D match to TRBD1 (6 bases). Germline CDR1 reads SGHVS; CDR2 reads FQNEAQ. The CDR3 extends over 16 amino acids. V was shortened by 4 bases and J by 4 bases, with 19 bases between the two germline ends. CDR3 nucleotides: TGTGCCAGCAGCTCGACTAAGACAGGCGGGGTCTATGGCTACACCTTC. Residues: CASSSTKTGGVYGYTF.

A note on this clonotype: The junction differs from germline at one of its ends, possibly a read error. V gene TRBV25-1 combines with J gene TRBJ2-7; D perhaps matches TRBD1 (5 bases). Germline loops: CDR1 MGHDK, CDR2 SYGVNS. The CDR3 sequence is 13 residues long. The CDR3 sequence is CASSFTTAYEQYF. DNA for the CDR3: TGCGCCAGCAGCTTCACGACAGCCTACGAGCAGTACTTC.

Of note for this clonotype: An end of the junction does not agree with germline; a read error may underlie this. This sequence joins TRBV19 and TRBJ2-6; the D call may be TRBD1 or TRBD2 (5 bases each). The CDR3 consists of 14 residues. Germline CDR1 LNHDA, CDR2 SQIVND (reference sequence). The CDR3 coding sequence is TGTGCCAGTAGGCGGGCGGCTGGGGCCAGCGTCCTGACTTTC. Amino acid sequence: CASRRAAGASVLTF.

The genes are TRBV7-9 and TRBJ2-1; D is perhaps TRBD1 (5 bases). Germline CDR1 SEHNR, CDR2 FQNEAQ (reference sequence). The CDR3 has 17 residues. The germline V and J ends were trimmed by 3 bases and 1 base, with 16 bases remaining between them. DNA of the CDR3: TGTGCCAGCAGCTTTTCAGGGCTTGGTACGTCCTACAATGAGCAGTTCTTC. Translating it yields CASSFSGLGTSYNEQFF.

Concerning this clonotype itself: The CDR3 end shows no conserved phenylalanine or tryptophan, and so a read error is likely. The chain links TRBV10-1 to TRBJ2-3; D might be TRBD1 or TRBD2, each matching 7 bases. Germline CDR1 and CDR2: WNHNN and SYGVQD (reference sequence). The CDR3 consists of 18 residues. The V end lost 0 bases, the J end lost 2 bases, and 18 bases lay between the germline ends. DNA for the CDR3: TGCGCCAGCAGTGAGTCGACAGGGATAGCGGGCGACACAGATACGCAGTATTTG. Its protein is CASSESTGIAGDTDTQYL.

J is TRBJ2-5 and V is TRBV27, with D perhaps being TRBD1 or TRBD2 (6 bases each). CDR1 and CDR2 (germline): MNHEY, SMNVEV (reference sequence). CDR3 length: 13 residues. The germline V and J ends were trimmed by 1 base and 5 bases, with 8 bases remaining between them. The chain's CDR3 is CASSLWGAETQYF. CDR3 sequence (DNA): TGTGCCAGCAGTTTATGGGGGGCGGAGACCCAGTACTTC.

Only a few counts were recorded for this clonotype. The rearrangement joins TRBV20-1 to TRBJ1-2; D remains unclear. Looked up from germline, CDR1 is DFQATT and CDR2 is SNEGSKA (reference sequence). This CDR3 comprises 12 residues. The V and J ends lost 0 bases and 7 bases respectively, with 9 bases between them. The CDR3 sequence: CSARDRVAGYTF. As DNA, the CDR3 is TGCAGTGCTAGAGATAGGGTGGCTGGCTACACCTTC.

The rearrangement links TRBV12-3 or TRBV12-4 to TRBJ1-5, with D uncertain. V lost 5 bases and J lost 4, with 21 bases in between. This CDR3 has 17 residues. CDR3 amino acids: CASSTTKQPGTNQPQHF. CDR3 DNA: TGTGCCAGCAGTACTACTAAACAACCGGGAACTAATCAGCCCCAGCATTTT.

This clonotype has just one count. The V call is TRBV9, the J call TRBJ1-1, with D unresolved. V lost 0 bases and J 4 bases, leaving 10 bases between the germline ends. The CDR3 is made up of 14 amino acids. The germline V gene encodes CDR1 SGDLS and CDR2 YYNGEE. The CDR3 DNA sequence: TGTGCCAGCAGCGTAGCTGTGGGGAGCACTGAAGCTTTCTTT. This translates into CASSVAVGSTEAFF.